Listed below are T cell receptor beta chains from one sample, sequenced in a study of T cell responses to AZD1222 COVID-19 vaccine. Libraries were prepared by immunoSEQ multiplex PCR; TCRdb keeps only in-frame clonotypes and omits some of them. The sample has about 120,000 clones, around 93% seen once. This material consisted of peripheral blood, taken 28 days after the second AZD1222 dose. The receptors shown here come from an adult who received the AZD1222 COVID-19 vaccine. The CDR3 runs from the conserved cysteine through the conserved F or W. A D gene is named only where the DNA matches it firmly. Rows give clone size only sometimes, using once, few, many, or a class for an expanded clone.

j_call	clone_size	v_call	d_call	cdr3_nt	cdr3_aa
TRBJ1-6	.	TRBV4-1	TRBD1	TGCGCCAGCAGCCCGGGGACAGGGAAGTCCTCTAATTCACCCCTCCACTTT	CASSPGTGKSSNSPLHF
TRBJ2-5	.	TRBV6-5	.	TGTGCCAGCAGTTACTCTCGAGAAGCCCAGTACTTC	CASSYSREAQYF
TRBJ2-7	.	TRBV5-6	.	TGTGCCAGCAGCTTGGGGTCGACCTACGAGCAGTACTTC	CASSLGSTYEQYF
TRBJ1-2	once	TRBV29-1	.	TGCAGCGTCGCCCCGACAGAGTCTGGCTACACCTTC	CSVAPTESGYTF
TRBJ1-1	.	TRBV5-1	TRBD1	TGCGCCAGCACCACCGGAGCCGGGACAGGGCCCACTGAAGCTTTCTTT	CASTTGAGTGPTEAFF
TRBJ1-2	.	TRBV4-1	.	TGCGCCAGCAGCCCCCCGGGGACTAAAAACTATGGCTACACCTTC	CASSPPGTKNYGYTF
TRBJ2-1	.	TRBV2	.	TGTGCCAGCAGGGGAAGAGGCGGATTCCACGGTGAGCAGTTCTTC	CASRGRGGFHGEQFF
TRBJ2-3	few	TRBV9	TRBD2	TGTGCCAGCAGCCCAGGGGTGACTAGCGCAAGCACAGATACGCAGTATTTT	CASSPGVTSASTDTQYF
TRBJ1-3	.	TRBV7-6	.	TGTGCCAGCAGCTTAGCTCATGGGGAAGGAAACACCATATATTTT	CASSLAHGEGNTIYF
TRBJ1-5	.	TRBV14	.	TGTGCCAGCAGCCCAGAGGTGGGGAATCAGCCCCAGCATTTT	CASSPEVGNQPQHF
TRBJ2-3	.	TRBV7-2	.	TGTGCCAGCAGCTTCCCTAGCGGCACAGATACGCAGTATTTT	CASSFPSGTDTQYF
TRBJ2-3	.	TRBV5-5	TRBD2	TGTGCCAGCAGCTTGGGTGGGAGGGCCGGAGATACGCAGTATTTT	CASSLGGRAGDTQYF
TRBJ2-1	.	TRBV3-1/TRBV3-2	.	TGTGCCAGCAGCCAAGTAGCAGCGGGTAGCAATGAGCAGTTCTTC	CASSQVAAGSNEQFF
TRBJ1-5	.	TRBV2	.	TGTGCCAGCAGTGGAGGGAACAATCAGCCCCAGCATTTT	CASSGGNNQPQHF
TRBJ1-1	.	TRBV28	.	TGTGCCAGCAGGTTGAACACTGAAGCTTTCTTT	CASRLNTEAFF
TRBJ2-2	.	TRBV7-9	.	TGTGCCAGCAGCCTGGAGAGTACCGGGGAGCTGTTTTTT	CASSLESTGELFF
TRBJ1-2	.	TRBV19	.	TGTGCCAGTAAGCACAGGGACTATGGCTACACCTTC	CASKHRDYGYTF
TRBJ1-1	.	TRBV28	TRBD1	TGTGCCAGCAGTACAGGGGGTTGGTACACTGAAGCTTTCTTT	CASSTGGWYTEAFF
TRBJ1-4	.	TRBV7-9	TRBD1	TGTGCCAGCAGCATACGGACAGGGCCGGAGGAAAAACTGTTTTTT	CASSIRTGPEEKLFF
TRBJ1-4	.	TRBV12-3/TRBV12-4	TRBD1	TGTGCCAGCAGCCGCGACAGGGGCGAAAAACTGTTTTTT	CASSRDRGEKLFF
TRBJ2-3	.	TRBV11-3	TRBD2	TGTGCCAGCAGCCCCCGAGGAGCGGGGGGGCCAGATACGCAGTATTTT	CASSPRGAGGPDTQYF
TRBJ2-2	few	TRBV4-1	.	TGCGCCAGCAGCGGACAAACGAACACCGGGGAGCTGTTTTTT	CASSGQTNTGELFF
TRBJ1-2	.	TRBV3-1/TRBV3-2	.	TGTGCCAGCAGCCTGAGGGCCGTCCGGGACTATGGCTACACCTTC	CASSLRAVRDYGYTF
TRBJ2-1	.	TRBV5-1	TRBD1	TGCGCCAGCAGCGTCTGGACAGGGACGAGTTACAATGAGCAGTTCTTC	CASSVWTGTSYNEQFF
TRBJ2-2	.	TRBV27	.	TGTGCCAGCAGTTTAAAGTGGTCCTACACCGGGGAGCTGTTTTTT	CASSLKWSYTGELFF
TRBJ1-1	.	TRBV7-9	.	TGTGCCAGCAGCTTAGGTTACAGGGTGGAATGGAACACTGAAGCTTTCTTT	CASSLGYRVEWNTEAFF